A selection of T cell receptor beta chains follows, all from one sample in a study of blood T cells in healthy people across ages. TCRdb re-called the 5' RACE reads with MiXCR, one entry per CDR3 protein. Found here are some 1.8 million distinct CDR3 sequences, approximately 40% of them singletons; the top ten hold roughly 23%. The sample was blood. Receptor source: a human donor in good health. Each CDR3 is given without its conserved first and last residue.

ASRRSGGTLETQY	TRBV4-1	TRBJ2-5
ASSSLPTFLSGRDTQY	TRBV11-2	TRBJ2-3
ASSFNTLGGETQY	TRBV12-3/TRBV12-4	TRBJ2-5
ASSLAAGGQNTEAF	TRBV7-2	TRBJ1-1
ASSYQQQGRSGYT	TRBV6-5	TRBJ1-2
ASSASGTSGIGQF	TRBV5-1	TRBJ2-1
ASSLGVGTAGANVLT	TRBV11-2	TRBJ2-6
ASSILAGVSYEQY	TRBV2	TRBJ2-7
ASSSEPGQPSKNIQY	TRBV7-2	TRBJ2-4
ASSLSWIQAADTQY	TRBV4-1	TRBJ2-3
ASSSTGQLEQY	TRBV5-6	TRBJ2-7
ASSQDLTSGEDERY	TRBV4-3	TRBJ2-7